These T cell receptor beta chains were read from a single sample in a study of cytomegalovirus exposure and HLA in healthy donors. Sequenced by immunoSEQ multiplex PCR; TCRdb stores in-frame clones only, minus some. Of roughly 100,000 clones in the sample, approximately 69% were seen once. Sequenced: PBMCs. The origin of the receptors is a woman aged 45-65 years in good health and CMV-seropositive. Both conserved end residues are part of each CDR3. Each record gives: D gene, J gene, clone size, V gene, CDR3 DNA, CDR3 protein. A D gene is named only where the DNA matches it firmly. A row's size may be missing; if present it is once, few, many or a size class.

D gene: -
J gene: TRBJ2-2
clone size: -
V gene: TRBV11-2
CDR3 DNA: TGTGCCAGCAGCCTACAGTACACCGGGGAGCTGTTTTTT
CDR3 protein: CASSLQYTGELFF

D gene: TRBD2
J gene: TRBJ2-7
clone size: -
V gene: TRBV13
CDR3 DNA: TGTGCCAGCAGCGTAGCGGGGGGCGGAAACTCCTACGAGCAGTACTTC
CDR3 protein: CASSVAGGGNSYEQYF

D gene: TRBD1
J gene: TRBJ1-4
clone size: -
V gene: TRBV6-5
CDR3 DNA: TGTGCCAGCAGTTACTTAACAGGGGGTGGAGGAAAACTGTTTTTT
CDR3 protein: CASSYLTGGGGKLFF

D gene: -
J gene: TRBJ1-1
clone size: -
V gene: TRBV4-3
CDR3 DNA: TGCGCCAGCAGCCAAGTTGGACTGCTGAACACTGAAGCTTTCTTT
CDR3 protein: CASSQVGLLNTEAFF

D gene: -
J gene: TRBJ1-1
clone size: -
V gene: TRBV28
CDR3 DNA: TGTGCCAGCAGTTTATGGCAGATGAACACTGAAGCTTTCTTT
CDR3 protein: CASSLWQMNTEAFF

D gene: -
J gene: TRBJ1-2
clone size: -
V gene: TRBV6-1
CDR3 DNA: TGTGCCAGCAGAGCCCCGGGGGGCTCGGGGAATGGCTACACCTTC
CDR3 protein: CASRAPGGSGNGYTF

D gene: TRBD1
J gene: TRBJ2-5
clone size: -
V gene: TRBV5-4
CDR3 DNA: TGTGCCAGCAGCCCACAGGGGAGCGACGAGACCCAGTACTTC
CDR3 protein: CASSPQGSDETQYF

D gene: TRBD2
J gene: TRBJ2-1
clone size: -
V gene: TRBV5-1
CDR3 DNA: TGCGCCAGCAGCCCCCCACAGGCGCTAGCGGGACTTGAGCAGTTCTTC
CDR3 protein: CASSPPQALAGLEQFF

D gene: TRBD1
J gene: TRBJ1-2
clone size: few
V gene: TRBV6-4
CDR3 DNA: TGTGCCAGCAGTCCAGGGACAGGGGGCATCTATGGCTACACCTTC
CDR3 protein: CASSPGTGGIYGYTF

D gene: -
J gene: TRBJ2-7
clone size: -
V gene: TRBV30
CDR3 DNA: TGTGCCTGGAGTGACTATCGCGCTCGGGGAGAGCAGTACTTC
CDR3 protein: CAWSDYRARGEQYF

D gene: TRBD1
J gene: TRBJ1-3
clone size: -
V gene: TRBV19
CDR3 DNA: TGTGCCAGTAATGGACAGGGCCGAGGAAACACCATATATTTT
CDR3 protein: CASNGQGRGNTIYF

D gene: -
J gene: TRBJ2-4
clone size: -
V gene: TRBV10-3
CDR3 DNA: TGTGCCATCAGTGGACCAGGGGCCATGGGGAAAAACATTCAGTACTTC
CDR3 protein: CAISGPGAMGKNIQYF

D gene: TRBD2
J gene: TRBJ2-3
clone size: -
V gene: TRBV11-2
CDR3 DNA: TGTGCCAGCAGCTTTAGCGGGGGGGCCTCAGATACGCAGTATTTT
CDR3 protein: CASSFSGGASDTQYF

D gene: TRBD1
J gene: TRBJ1-2
clone size: -
V gene: TRBV28
CDR3 DNA: TGTGCCAGCCAAAGACAGGGTAACTATGGCTACACCTTC
CDR3 protein: CASQRQGNYGYTF

D gene: -
J gene: TRBJ2-3
clone size: few
V gene: TRBV11-2
CDR3 DNA: TGTGCCAGCAGCTTAGCGGCAGGGGCGGTGAGCGATACGCAGTATTTT
CDR3 protein: CASSLAAGAVSDTQYF

D gene: TRBD2
J gene: TRBJ2-1
clone size: -
V gene: TRBV28
CDR3 DNA: TGTGCCAGCAGTTTTGCGGGGGGGGGCAATGAGCAGTTCTTC
CDR3 protein: CASSFAGGGNEQFF

D gene: TRBD1
J gene: TRBJ1-4
clone size: few
V gene: TRBV28
CDR3 DNA: TGTGCCAGCAAGGCCGGACAGGGGCATGAAAAACTGTTTTTT
CDR3 protein: CASKAGQGHEKLFF

D gene: TRBD1
J gene: TRBJ2-7
clone size: few
V gene: TRBV19
CDR3 DNA: TGTGCCAGTAGCGCTGGGGACAGTCTATACGAGCAGTACTTC
CDR3 protein: CASSAGDSLYEQYF

D gene: -
J gene: TRBJ1-4
clone size: -
V gene: TRBV7-9
CDR3 DNA: TGTGCCAGCAGCTTATTTCGCAGGGCTAATGAAAAACTGTTTTTT
CDR3 protein: CASSLFRRANEKLFF

D gene: TRBD1
J gene: TRBJ1-2
clone size: -
V gene: TRBV5-6
CDR3 DNA: TGTGCCAGCAGCTGGGACAGGGATAACTATGGCTACACCTTC
CDR3 protein: CASSWDRDNYGYTF

D gene: TRBD2
J gene: TRBJ2-5
clone size: -
V gene: TRBV29-1
CDR3 DNA: TGCAGCGCCTCCCGGGGGGGACGGGAGACCCAGTACTTC
CDR3 protein: CSASRGGRETQYF

D gene: -
J gene: TRBJ1-5
clone size: few
V gene: TRBV19
CDR3 DNA: TGTGCCAGTAGTATCCAAGGCACAGTCAATCAGCCCCAGCATTTT
CDR3 protein: CASSIQGTVNQPQHF

D gene: TRBD1
J gene: TRBJ1-2
clone size: -
V gene: TRBV30
CDR3 DNA: TGTGCCTGGAGACAGGGGAGCTATGGCTACACCTTC
CDR3 protein: CAWRQGSYGYTF

D gene: TRBD2
J gene: TRBJ2-1
clone size: -
V gene: TRBV6-5
CDR3 DNA: TGTGCCAGCAACTCAGCGGGGGGGCGAAACAATGAGCAGTTCTTC
CDR3 protein: CASNSAGGRNNEQFF

D gene: TRBD1
J gene: TRBJ1-1
clone size: -
V gene: TRBV18
CDR3 DNA: TGTGCCAGCTCACCAGGGCAGGGGGCGAACACTGAAGCTTTCTTT
CDR3 protein: CASSPGQGANTEAFF

D gene: -
J gene: TRBJ2-7
clone size: -
V gene: TRBV5-1
CDR3 DNA: TGCGCCAGCAGCTTGAGGTCCCCTGACAGTTACGAGCAGTACTTC
CDR3 protein: CASSLRSPDSYEQYF

D gene: TRBD2
J gene: TRBJ2-1
clone size: -
V gene: TRBV10-3
CDR3 DNA: TGTGCCATCAGTGATATAGCGGGGTACAATGAGCAGTTCTTC
CDR3 protein: CAISDIAGYNEQFF

D gene: -
J gene: TRBJ1-6
clone size: -
V gene: TRBV2
CDR3 DNA: TGTGCCAGCAGGGGGCGGGGGACTTCACCCCTCCACTTT
CDR3 protein: CASRGRGTSPLHF

D gene: TRBD1
J gene: TRBJ1-2
clone size: few
V gene: TRBV10-3
CDR3 DNA: TGTGCCATCAGACGACAGGGGGTCCGGGGAACCTATGGCTACACCTTC
CDR3 protein: CAIRRQGVRGTYGYTF

D gene: TRBD2
J gene: TRBJ2-5
clone size: -
V gene: TRBV6-4
CDR3 DNA: TGTGCCAGCAGTGAGGGGGAGGGAGAGACCCAGTACTTC
CDR3 protein: CASSEGEGETQYF

D gene: -
J gene: TRBJ2-2
clone size: -
V gene: TRBV18
CDR3 DNA: TGTGCCAGCTCACCAGTACTTAGTTTCACCGGGGAGCTGTTTTTT
CDR3 protein: CASSPVLSFTGELFF

D gene: TRBD1
J gene: TRBJ1-5
clone size: -
V gene: TRBV6-6
CDR3 DNA: TGTGCCAGCAGTTCCCAGACAGGGGGCGGCAATCAGCCCCAGCATTTT
CDR3 protein: CASSSQTGGGNQPQHF

D gene: -
J gene: TRBJ2-3
clone size: -
V gene: TRBV2
CDR3 DNA: TGTGCCAGCAGTTACGGGGGAGGCACAGATACGCAGTATTTT
CDR3 protein: CASSYGGGTDTQYF

D gene: -
J gene: TRBJ1-2
clone size: few
V gene: TRBV4-3
CDR3 DNA: TGCGCCAGCAGCCAAGATATAGCAACTAACTATGGCTACACCTTC
CDR3 protein: CASSQDIATNYGYTF

D gene: TRBD2
J gene: TRBJ2-3
clone size: -
V gene: TRBV19
CDR3 DNA: TGTGCCAGTAGTCTCGGGGGGGCTGCCACAGATACGCAGTATTTT
CDR3 protein: CASSLGGAATDTQYF

D gene: -
J gene: TRBJ2-3
clone size: few
V gene: TRBV7-2
CDR3 DNA: TGTGCCAGCAGCTTAGGAGGGCCCCGCCGAGATACGCAGTATTTT
CDR3 protein: CASSLGGPRRDTQYF

D gene: -
J gene: TRBJ2-1
clone size: once
V gene: TRBV29-1
CDR3 DNA: TGCAGCGCCCTCCGCGTAGGGGATGAGCAGTTCTTC
CDR3 protein: CSALRVGDEQFF

D gene: -
J gene: TRBJ2-5
clone size: -
V gene: TRBV30
CDR3 DNA: TGTGCCTGGAGTTTACAAGAGACCCAGTACTTC
CDR3 protein: CAWSLQETQYF

D gene: -
J gene: TRBJ1-1
clone size: -
V gene: TRBV6-5
CDR3 DNA: TGTGCCAGCAGTTACACCGGGGTTGACACTGAAGCTTTCTTT
CDR3 protein: CASSYTGVDTEAFF

D gene: TRBD1
J gene: TRBJ1-4
clone size: few
V gene: TRBV7-6
CDR3 DNA: TGTGCCAGCAGCCCCGGGACAGGGTACGAAAAACTGTTTTTT
CDR3 protein: CASSPGTGYEKLFF

D gene: TRBD1
J gene: TRBJ2-2
clone size: -
V gene: TRBV5-4
CDR3 DNA: TGTGCCAGCAGCTTGGTGCAGGGGGCAACCGGGGAGCTGTTTTTT
CDR3 protein: CASSLVQGATGELFF

D gene: -
J gene: TRBJ2-3
clone size: -
V gene: TRBV5-1
CDR3 DNA: TGCGCCAGCAGCTCGCGACAGGACGGCGCAGATACGCAGTATTTT
CDR3 protein: CASSSRQDGADTQYF

D gene: -
J gene: TRBJ2-7
clone size: -
V gene: TRBV5-1
CDR3 DNA: TGCGCCAGCAGCGTGACAGGTACCTACGAGCAGTACTTC
CDR3 protein: CASSVTGTYEQYF

D gene: TRBD1
J gene: TRBJ1-2
clone size: -
V gene: TRBV7-2
CDR3 DNA: TGTGCCAGCAGCCCCTCGACAGGGACGGGCTATGGCTACACCTTC
CDR3 protein: CASSPSTGTGYGYTF

D gene: -
J gene: TRBJ1-5
clone size: -
V gene: TRBV13
CDR3 DNA: TGTGCCAGCAGCCGGGGGGGGGTGTCACGTCAGCCCCAGCATTTT
CDR3 protein: CASSRGGVSRQPQHF

D gene: TRBD1
J gene: TRBJ1-6
clone size: -
V gene: TRBV4-3
CDR3 DNA: TGCGCCAGCAGCCCGGGGACAGGGATAGGTTCACCCCTCCACTTT
CDR3 protein: CASSPGTGIGSPLHF